The clone carrying this TCR beta chain was seen once. Using immunoSEQ multiplex PCR, the repertoire was profiled, and TCRdb retains in-frame clones only, with some absent. This table holds about 60,000 clones, about nine tenths found once. This sample is part of a study of pediatric ulcerative colitis. The V end was cut by 0 bases, the J end by 0 bases, with 15 bases between. CDR1 is GTSNPN and CDR2 is SVGIG in the germline V gene (reference sequence). The CDR3 consists of 18 residues. The blood sample was taken during the colonoscopy visit. V and J are TRBV30 and TRBJ1-6; D gene ambiguous. The source is a boy aged 5 to 17 who was a control in a study of pediatric ulcerative colitis. The sequenced sample was blood. The CDR3 spells CAWSVSLVRSSYNSPLHF. Here the CDR3 DNA reads TGTGCCTGGAGTGTCTCCTTGGTCCGAAGCTCCTATAATTCACCCCTCCACTTT.